A single sample gave rise to the 21 T cell receptor beta chains below, sequenced in a study of spatial heterogeneity in lung cancer. Findings and limits, study-wide: How many expanded intratumoral alpha and beta TCRs were present tracked the tumor mutation count, which was a count of nonsynonymous mutations.

TCRdb passed the 5' RACE reads through MiXCR, listing each CDR3 protein once. The repertoire holds 2,000 to 3,000 distinct CDR3 sequences, with 12% to 15% as singletons. The time point was: sample taken at primary tumor resection. These receptors lack a known antigen. Sequencing used lung tumor tissue, obtained at surgery. These receptors were collected from a male donor with early-stage non-small cell lung cancer.

The chain carries TRBV7-9 and TRBJ1-1, with a weak D call TRBD1 (6 bases). V shed 1 base and J shed 12 bases, with 9 bases lying between them. The V gene's germline CDR1 is SEHNR and CDR2 FQNEAQ (reference sequence). CDR3 length: 11 residues. For the CDR3, the DNA is TGTGCCAGCAGCTTAGAAAGGGGGACTTTCTTT. Encoded protein: CASSLERGTFF. Variable domain in full (rest from reference TRBV7-9 and TRBJ1-1): DTGVSQNPRHKITKRGQNVTFRCDPISEHNRLYWYRQTLGQGPEFLTYFQNEAQLEKSRLLSDRFSAERPKGSFSTLEIQRTEQGDSAMYLCASSLERGTFFGQGTRLTVV.

This clonotype is labeled medium-sized. The chain recombines TRBV6-6 with TRBJ2-3, with D perhaps TRBD2 (6 bases). Between the trimmed V and J ends, which lost 2 bases and 1 base, there was a span of 10 bases. The CDR3 is made up of 15 amino acids. Germline assignment: CDR1 MNHNY and CDR2 SVGAGI (reference sequence). This CDR3 is CASSYGTRRTDTQYF. Written as DNA, the CDR3 is TGTGCCAGCAGTTACGGGACTCGTCGCACAGATACGCAGTATTTT.

Sample share makes this clonotype medium-sized. J is TRBJ2-2 and V is TRBV7-9, with a tentative D call TRBD2 (6 bases). V lost 6 bases, J lost 6 bases, and 14 bases lay in between. This CDR3 contains 14 residues. Per the germline V gene, CDR1 is SEHNR and CDR2 is FQNEAQ (reference sequence). The CDR3 sequence is CASRPRLDSGELFF. CDR3 sequence (DNA): TGTGCCAGCAGACCGAGACTAGATTCCGGGGAGCTGTTTTTT.

This clonotype qualifies as large. V and J are TRBV5-4 and TRBJ2-2; TRBD2 matches at 7 bases. Germline CDR1 reads SGHNT; CDR2 reads YYREEE (reference sequence). Germline trimming cut 4 bases from V and 4 bases from J; bases unmatched to any gene: 7. This CDR3 has 15 residues. Here the CDR3 DNA reads TGTGCCAGCAGCACCCCGGGGGGAACCACCGGGGAGCTGTTTTTT. Amino acid sequence: CASSTPGGTTGELFF.

The V call is TRBV12-3 or TRBV12-4, the J call TRBJ1-5; the D is unclear. This CDR3 contains 14 residues. Between the trimmed V and J ends, which lost 1 base and 9 bases, there was a span of 13 bases. In DNA form, the CDR3 reads TGTGCCAGCAGTTTAGATGCGGGGTTGGCGCCCCAGCATTTT. It encodes CASSLDAGLAPQHF.

This clonotype is medium-sized by share. The chain couples TRBV29-1 to TRBJ2-6; the D gene could be TRBD1 or TRBD2 (5 bases each). Trimming removed 6 bases from V and 4 bases from J, with 16 bases in between. This CDR3 comprises 15 residues. In germline, CDR1 is SQVTM, CDR2 ANQGSEA. The CDR3 sequence: CSVPERGAGANVLTF. Written as DNA, the CDR3 is TGCAGCGTCCCTGAGAGGGGAGCAGGGGCCAACGTCCTGACTTTC.

In its sample, this clonotype is large. The genes are TRBV4-1 and TRBJ2-4, with 9 bases fitting TRBD2. From germline, CDR1 is MGHRA and CDR2 YSYEKL. CDR3 size: 17 residues. The ends lost 0 bases at V and 7 bases at J; junction bases unmatched: 10. The CDR3 DNA follows: TGCGCCAGCAGCCAAGATGGCGGGGGGGCCTCTAGGAACATTCAGTACTTC. Amino acids: CASSQDGGGASRNIQYF.

This clonotype is medium-sized in the sample. This chain links TRBV6-5 with TRBJ1-6, with 8 bases fitting TRBD1. The germline CDR1 and CDR2 sequences are MNHEY and SVGAGI. This CDR3 has 15 amino acids. J lost 10 bases, V lost 5 bases, and 10 bases had no gene match. DNA for the CDR3: TGTGCCAGCAGTACCCGGACAGGGAATCTGTCACCCCTCCACTTT. Translating it yields CASSTRTGNLSPLHF.

This clonotype is medium-sized (0.01 to 0.1%) within its sample. CDR3 region: CSAREDSYGYTF. The CDR3 DNA is TGCAGTGCTAGAGAGGACAGCTATGGCTACACCTTC. V and J are TRBV20-1 and TRBJ1-2, with D possibly being TRBD1 (6 bases). Per the germline V gene, CDR1 is DFQATT and CDR2 is SNEGSKA (reference sequence). V lost 0 bases, J lost 4 bases, and 6 bases lay in between. The CDR3 runs to 12 residues.

This clonotype ranks as medium-sized. The chain combines TRBV18 with TRBJ1-3; no clear D gene. CDR1 and CDR2 from the germline V gene are KGHSH and LQKENI. CDR3 length equals 14 residues. V dropped 2 bases and J dropped 0 bases, with 5 bases sitting between them. CDR3 sequence (DNA): TGTGCCAGCTCACCAGTGATCTCTGGAAACACCATATATTTT. This gives the protein CASSPVISGNTIYF. The full variable domain, rest sourced from reference TRBV18 and TRBJ1-3, is NAGVMQNPRHLVRRRGQEARLRCSPMKGHSHVYWYRQLPEEGLKFMVYLQKENIIDESGMPKERFSAEFPKEGPSILRIQQVVRGDSAAYFCASSPVISGNTIYFGEGSWLTVV.

This clonotype is large in the sample. The chain carries TRBV6-5 and TRBJ2-1; possibly TRBD2 for D (7 bases). The CDR3 consists of 15 residues. Germline V gene data show CDR1 as MNHEY and CDR2 as SVGAGI. The V end lost 6 bases, the J end lost 7 bases, and 19 bases lay between the germline ends. The CDR3 protein is CASRRGGRGRNEQFF. DNA for the CDR3: TGTGCCAGCAGAAGGGGGGGTAGGGGCCGGAATGAGCAGTTCTTC.

J is TRBJ1-5 and V is TRBV7-9; maybe TRBD1 (6 bases). This CDR3 comprises 15 residues. Germline values: CDR1 SEHNR, CDR2 FQNEAQ (reference sequence). V lost 4 bases and J lost 9, with 19 bases in between. CDR3 residues: CASSSTRAGDRPQHF. The CDR3 DNA reads as TGTGCCAGCAGCTCTACTCGGGCAGGGGATCGGCCCCAGCATTTT.

This clonotype is labeled as medium-sized. The rearrangement joins TRBV30 to TRBJ2-6, with a possible D match to TRBD1 (6 bases). The V gene's germline CDR1 is GTSNPN and CDR2 SVGIG (reference sequence). V shed 1 base and J shed 1 base, with 11 bases lying between them. The CDR3 runs to 16 residues. This CDR3 reads CAWSETRGSGANVLTF. The CDR3 DNA sequence: TGTGCCTGGAGTGAAACCAGGGGATCTGGGGCCAACGTCCTGACTTTC. Full variable domain (outside the CDR3, taken from reference TRBV30 and TRBJ2-6): SQTIHQWPATLVQPVGSPLSLECTVEGTSNPNLYWYRQAAGRGLQLLFYSVGIGQISSEVPQNLSASRPQDRQFILSSKKLLLSDSGFYLCAWSETRGSGANVLTFGAGSRLTVL.

This clonotype is medium-sized within its sample. The J gene is TRBJ2-4, the V gene TRBV7-9; no clear D gene. V was pared by 5 bases and J by 0 bases, with 11 bases between. The CDR3 covers 15 residues. CDR1 is SEHNR and CDR2 is FQNEAQ in the germline V gene (reference sequence). This chain's CDR3 is CASSASMVAKNIQYF. CDR3 coding DNA: TGTGCCAGCAGCGCCAGTATGGTAGCCAAAAACATTCAGTACTTC. The whole variable domain, remainder taken from reference TRBV7-9 and TRBJ2-4, is DTGVSQNPRHKITKRGQNVTFRCDPISEHNRLYWYRQTLGQGPEFLTYFQNEAQLEKSRLLSDRFSAERPKGSFSTLEIQRTEQGDSAMYLCASSASMVAKNIQYFGAGTRLSVL.

This clonotype is large (0.1 to 1%) in the sample. The chain combines TRBV7-6 with TRBJ2-7; D ambiguous. Germline-derived CDR1 and CDR2 are SGHVS and FNYEAQ. CDR3 length: 13 amino acids. Trimming stripped 5 bases from V and 4 bases from J, with 12 bases between. CDR3 in DNA: TGTGCCAGCAGCCCAGGACCTAATTACGAGCAGTACTTC. It is translated as CASSPGPNYEQYF.

The chain links TRBV28 to TRBJ1-5; D unclear. Between the trimmed V and J ends, which lost 4 bases and 3 bases, there was a span of 13 bases. This CDR3 contains 15 residues. Germline CDR1 MDHEN, CDR2 SYDVKM. The CDR3 nucleotides are TGTGCCAGCAGTTCCGTCCCCCGGGCCAATCAGCCCCAGCATTTT. It encodes CASSSVPRANQPQHF.

This clonotype was detected many times. CDR3 in amino acids: CASSQDWDRVDEQFF. CDR3 sequence (DNA): TGTGCCAGCAGCCAAGATTGGGACAGGGTAGACGAGCAGTTCTTC. V usage is TRBV3-1 and J usage is TRBJ2-1; 9 bases agree with TRBD1. The V gene end was trimmed by 0 bases and the J gene end by 10 bases; junction bases not matched to a gene: 7. Germline CDR1 and CDR2: LGHDT and YNNKEL (reference sequence). This CDR3 is 15 amino acids long.

By its share, this clonotype is medium-sized. This sequence joins TRBV7-9 and TRBJ1-1; perhaps TRBD1 as D (5 bases). V was trimmed by 5 bases and J by 7 bases, leaving 20 bases between them. The CDR3 length is 15 residues. Germline CDR1 SEHNR, CDR2 FQNEAQ (reference sequence). CDR3 sequence (DNA): TGTGCCAGCAGCCGTGCCGGGGGAACCCAGCATGAAGCTTTCTTT. This translates into CASSRAGGTQHEAFF.

This clonotype is labeled medium-sized (0.01 to 0.1%). The rearrangement links TRBV7-9 to TRBJ2-5, with D possibly TRBD1 on 5 matching bases. The CDR3 runs 16 residues. Per germline, CDR1 SEHNR and CDR2 FQNEAQ (reference sequence). V was trimmed by 4 bases and J by 1 base, leaving 16 bases between them. The CDR3 is CASSYKYQGSQETQYF. The DNA for the CDR3 is TGTGCCAGCAGCTATAAATATCAGGGATCCCAAGAGACCCAGTACTTC.

Judged by abundance, this clonotype is medium-sized. The chain has TRBV7-9 and TRBJ2-5; no clear D gene. CDR1 is SEHNR, CDR2 FQNEAQ, per germline (reference sequence). Trimming shortened V by 2 bases and J by 7 bases, and 17 bases separated the two germline ends. The CDR3 extends over 15 amino acids. The CDR3 DNA reads TGTGCCAGCAGCTTATTTCCACAGACCCGCGGGACCCAGTACTTC. This codes for CASSLFPQTRGTQYF.

Worth noting for this clonotype: This sequence may be a read error, since a much larger clone differs from it by one base. The J gene is TRBJ2-7, the V gene TRBV4-2; the D gene is possibly TRBD1 (5 bases). Trimming cost V 5 bases and J 2 bases, with 13 bases left between them. Germline CDR1 and CDR2: LGHNA and YNFKEQ. CDR3 size: 14 residues. CDR3 loop: CASSWSLDTYEQYF. CDR3 sequence (DNA): TGTGCCAGCAGCTGGAGCTTGGACACCTACGAGCAGTACTTC.